These 5 T cell receptor beta chains originate from one sample sequenced in a study of shared clonotypes between healthy human individuals. Positive CCR7 selection of CD45RO-negative cells yielded the naive CD8 cells, and terminally differentiated effector memory CD45RA+ cells were excluded. Sequenced by immunoSEQ multiplex PCR; TCRdb stores in-frame clones only, minus some. The table includes millions of clones, about 95% detected once. Sequenced input: naive CD8+ T cells sorted from blood. Receptors were obtained from a young man in good health.

The table lists this clone with a count of one. This chain links TRBV28 with TRBJ1-2, with 8 bases identical to TRBD1. The V and J ends lost 5 bases and 8 bases, in that order; junction bases with no gene match: 13. CDR3 length equals 15 residues. The germline gives CDR1 MDHEN, CDR2 SYDVKM. CDR3 in DNA: TGTGCCAGCAGTCCGAGACAGAACAGGGGGAAGGGCTACACCTTC. Its protein product is CASSPRQNRGKGYTF.

The chain has TRBV2 and TRBJ1-4, with D possibly matching TRBD1 (6 bases). The CDR3 is made up of 16 amino acids. Germline CDR1 reads SNHLY; CDR2 reads FYNNEI. Trimming pared 5 bases from V and 7 bases from J, leaving 20 bases between. Here the CDR3 DNA reads TGTGCCAGCAGTCTCAAGCTAGGGGGGGTGACTGAAAAACTGTTTTTT. Protein sequence: CASSLKLGGVTEKLFF.

The chain recombines TRBV28 with TRBJ2-1, with D possibly TRBD2 on 5 matching bases. With 6 bases removed from V and 8 bases from J, the gap between germline ends came to 14 bases. The V gene's germline CDR1 is MDHEN and CDR2 SYDVKM. The CDR3 runs 13 residues. The CDR3 sequence is CASSPGVGYEQFF. CDR3 coding DNA: TGTGCCAGCAGCCCCGGGGTCGGCTATGAGCAGTTCTTC.

The V call is TRBV6-6, the J call TRBJ2-5; 9 positions match TRBD2. Germline CDR1 and CDR2: MNHNY and SVGAGI (reference sequence). The CDR3 contains 15 residues. J was trimmed by 5 bases and V by 6 bases; bases with no gene match: 10. In nucleotides, the CDR3 is TGTGCCAGCAGAGTAGGGGGACTAGCAAAGGAGACCCAGTACTTC. It codes for CASRVGGLAKETQYF.

V and J are TRBV19 and TRBJ2-7; 7 nucleotides match TRBD1. This CDR3 is 14 amino acids long. The junction had 8 bases not matched to a gene; V was cut back by 4 bases and J by 5 bases. CDR1 LNHDA and CDR2 SQIVND come from the germline V gene (reference sequence). The CDR3 spells CASSTPADRDEQYF. The CDR3 DNA reads TGTGCCAGTAGTACCCCCGCCGACAGGGACGAGCAGTACTTC.